Listed here is a single T cell receptor (beta chain). Its antigen is not yet known. No much larger clone is present one base from it, and per-base qualities are unavailable. According to the germline V gene (reference sequence), CDR1 reads GTSNPN and CDR2 reads SVGIG. Measured from the cysteine to the phenylalanine, the CDR3 is 14 residues long. CDR3 DNA only is kept here, 42 bases in frame from base 1. Trimmed from V: 2 bases; trimmed from J: 2 bases; junction bases lacking a gene match: 4. Separate from the approximately 700-subject first cohort, the validation cohort of roughly 120 subjects was the group to which the donors belonged. Libraries came from the immunoSEQ multiplex PCR assay. The study's processing was this. A statistical classification framework was developed to diagnose cytomegalovirus status using the catalog of TCR beta chain sequences. Drawn from immuneACCESS, this table holds only the in-frame rearrangements with V and J called that TCRdb kept. Clones are partly lost; checked studies trace under half to an unresolved V gene and leave the rest unexplained. The D gene and trimming were derived from the DNA, and the V and J assignments and clone size from that table. The sample table holds about 160,000 clones, of which under 90% were seen once. The top ten constitute 4.2% of the sample.

The sample is drawn from a study of cytomegalovirus exposure and HLA in healthy donors (dated by TCRdb to 2017 to 2019). Describing the broader study: A later analysis indicated that the 130 or so validation repertoires were generated on the platform also employed for the approximately 690 repertoires of the first cohort. The study aimed to test whether signatures of past pathogen exposure could be identified by cataloging public T cell receptors. In addition to the first cohort of about 650 subjects, a separate validation cohort of under 150 different subjects was used. To predict cytomegalovirus infection status, the study brought together high-throughput TCR immunosequencing, statistical association of individual TCRs with disease status, and machine learning. Overall results and qualifications from the work: A total of 164 TCR beta chains were listed by the study as associated with cytomegalovirus. A later analysis had no HLA typing for the validation cohort, so co-occurrence there was scored across all 130 or so repertoires. In a later analysis, TCRs clustered in the first cohort were found to also tend to co-occur in the roughly 110 validation repertoires, with 90% to 95% of cluster scores above 0. Most TCR sequences were seen in very few donors, while some public TCRs were found in many individuals. The classifier was reported to diagnose cytomegalovirus status with high specificity and sensitivity in both the original and validation cohorts. It was suggested by the authors that the approach could potentially be generalized to other disease states and immunological phenotypes. A few of the identified cytomegalovirus-associated TCR beta chains were confirmed in vitro to be specific for cytomegalovirus antigens.

This TCR derives from a man aged 18-30 years in good health and CMV-seropositive. The sample consisted of PBMCs. The chain employs TRBV30 and TRBJ2-3, with 7 middle bases fitting TRBD2. In nucleotide form, the sequence is TGTGCCTGGAGTACGGGGAGGGACACAGATACGCAGTATTTT. This is translated as CAWSTGRDTDTQYF.